This is a list of T cell receptor beta chains from one sample in a study of blood T cells in healthy people across ages. TCRdb reprocessed the 5' RACE reads via MiXCR and lists one record per CDR3 protein. The table includes roughly 700,000 distinct CDR3 sequences, about 32% detected once. Sequences were obtained from blood. The receptors originated from a woman of 80 years or more in good health. The CDR3 runs from the conserved cysteine through the conserved F or W. The D gene is left open where the match is weak. Expanded clones are given a class, and other clones once, few, many or no size at all.

TRBV7-3	TRBJ2-1	many	TRBD2	CASSSGLHNEQFF	TGTGCCAGCAGCTCGGGACTACACAATGAGCAGTTCTTC
TRBV20-1	TRBJ2-7	.	TRBD1	CSARDRGQGHYEQYF	TGCAGTGCTAGAGATCGGGGACAGGGTCACTACGAGCAGTACTTC
TRBV6-2/TRBV6-3	TRBJ2-1	.	TRBD2	CASSPNRRDYNGQFF	TGTGCCAGCAGTCCCAACCGCCGGGACTACAATGGGCAGTTCTTC
TRBV20-1	TRBJ2-7	few	TRBD1	CSASPGTGVYEQYF	TGCAGTGCCAGTCCCGGGACAGGGGTGTACGAGCAGTACTTC
TRBV28	TRBJ1-2	few	.	CASDGPRGDQHYGYTF	TGTGCCAGCGACGGGCCCCGGGGGGATCAGCACTATGGCTACACCTTC
TRBV5-1	TRBJ2-5	.	TRBD2	CASSLVLAGEETQYF	TGCGCCAGCAGCTTGGTTCTAGCGGGGGAAGAGACCCAGTACTTC
TRBV11-2	TRBJ2-5	.	.	CASSLDPSGSGETQYF	TGTGCCAGCAGCTTAGATCCGTCAGGGTCAGGAGAGACCCAGTACTTC
TRBV20-1	TRBJ2-7	.	TRBD2	CSARAVAGASYNEQYF	TGCAGTGCTAGGGCCGTAGCGGGGGCCTCCTACAATGAGCAGTACTTC
TRBV4-2	TRBJ2-3	many	TRBD1	CASSQVRQGGTDTQYF	TGTGCCAGCAGCCAAGTCCGACAGGGAGGCACAGATACGCAGTATTTT
TRBV2	TRBJ2-1	.	TRBD2	CASSGKTSGFYNEQFF	TGTGCCAGCAGTGGGAAGACTAGCGGGTTTTACAATGAGCAGTTCTTC
TRBV29-1	TRBJ1-1	many	.	CSVASGSRRTEAFF	TGCAGCGTTGCGTCGGGCAGTAGAAGGACTGAAGCTTTCTTT
TRBV7-2	TRBJ2-3	many	TRBD2	CASSPRQGGGTDTQYF	TGTGCCAGCAGCCCCCGTCAGGGCGGGGGAACAGATACGCAGTATTTT
TRBV7-9	TRBJ2-1	many	.	CASSRKGGEQFF	TGTGCCAGCAGCAGAAAAGGAGGTGAGCAGTTCTTC
TRBV2	TRBJ2-6	few	TRBD2	CASTRGAGGATSGANVRTF	TGTGCCAGCACTAGAGGGGCGGGGGGCGCCACCTCTGGGGCCAACGTCCGGACTTTC
TRBV7-9	TRBJ2-7	many	.	CASSLNTLGEQYF	TGTGCCAGCAGCTTGAACACCTTGGGCGAGCAGTACTTC
TRBV30	TRBJ1-2	.	.	CAWSVAGNYGYTF	TGTGCCTGGAGTGTGGCGGGTAACTATGGCTACACCTTC
TRBV20-1	TRBJ2-3	.	TRBD2	CSASFSGPDTQYF	TGCAGTGCTTCCTTTAGCGGGCCAGATACGCAGTATTTT
TRBV5-6	TRBJ2-7	many	.	CASSFTGRTDEQYF	TGTGCCAGCAGCTTTACGGGGAGAACCGACGAGCAGTACTTC
TRBV20-1	TRBJ2-5	many	TRBD2	CSARDARLAGVQETQYF	TGCAGTGCTAGAGATGCTCGGCTAGCGGGGGTCCAAGAGACCCAGTACTTC
TRBV7-2	TRBJ1-5	many	.	CASSLEGISNQPQHF	TGTGCCAGCAGCCTTGAGGGGATCAGCAATCAGCCCCAGCATTTT
TRBV7-9	TRBJ2-1	many	TRBD2	CASSEAGGRSEQFF	TGTGCCAGCAGCGAGGCGGGGGGGCGAAGTGAGCAGTTCTTC
TRBV20-1	TRBJ2-1	many	.	CSARGGEANNEQFF	TGCAGTGCTAGAGGGGGTGAGGCCAACAATGAGCAGTTCTTC
TRBV5-1	TRBJ2-3	many	TRBD2	CASSLEGTSGIDTQYF	TGCGCCAGCAGCTTAGAAGGGACTAGCGGGATAGATACGCAGTATTTT
TRBV6-5	TRBJ2-3	many	.	CASSQRYTDTQYF	TGTGCCAGCAGTCAAAGGTACACAGATACGCAGTATTTT
TRBV6-1	TRBJ1-4	few	.	CASRNQGYEKLFF	TGTGCCAGCAGAAACCAGGGTTACGAAAAACTGTTTTTT
TRBV20-1	TRBJ2-3	many	.	CSARANTGFADTQYF	TGCAGTGCTAGAGCTAATACAGGGTTCGCAGATACGCAGTATTTT
TRBV5-5	TRBJ2-2	few	.	CASSSGTHNTGELFF	TGTGCCAGCAGCAGCGGGACACATAACACCGGGGAGCTGTTTTTT
TRBV4-1	TRBJ2-7	many	TRBD2	CASSQLAGTSGGMSGEQYF	TGCGCCAGCAGCCAACTCGCCGGGACTAGCGGGGGGATGTCCGGCGAGCAGTACTTC
TRBV3-1	TRBJ2-7	once	.	CACSASRDIPYERYF	TGTGCCTGCAGTGCGTCCAGGGACATTCCCTACGAGCGGTACTTC
TRBV29-1	TRBJ2-7	many	.	CSVEYGPYEQYF	TGCAGCGTTGAGTACGGGCCCTACGAGCAGTACTTC
TRBV21-1	TRBJ2-7	many	.	CAREGRGRYEQYF	TGTGCCAGGGAGGGGCGCGGGAGGTACGAGCAGTACTTC
TRBV24-1	TRBJ2-5	many	.	CATSDDRQGGQETQYF	TGTGCCACCAGTGATGACAGACAGGGAGGCCAAGAGACCCAGTACTTC
TRBV5-1	TRBJ2-5	many	.	CASSFFGDSAQETQYF	TGCGCCAGCAGCTTCTTTGGGGACTCCGCGCAAGAGACCCAGTACTTC